This T cell receptor beta chain is from a study of spatial heterogeneity in lung cancer. Every cDNA TCR molecule received its own unique molecular identifier. TCRdb redid the calling of the 5' RACE reads with MiXCR, one entry per CDR3 protein. The sample shows 40,000 or so distinct CDR3 sequences, 6.5% to 8.5% of them seen only once. General study findings and limits: Tumor TCRs that were ubiquitous and expanded showed up in blood more at resection than follow-up.

The time point was: sample taken at primary tumor resection. The authors sequenced whole RNA from tumor, nontumor lung or frozen PBMC without sorting. This clonotype was detected only a few times. What it binds is not known. This receptor was identified in a male donor with early-stage non-small cell lung cancer. Sequenced here: PBMCs, sampled at surgery.

The CDR3 coding sequence is TGTGCCAGCACACCTCTGGGGGGAAACTATGGCTACACCTTC. Its translation is CASTPLGGNYGYTF. The chain has TRBV6-5 and TRBJ1-2; D is perhaps TRBD1 (5 bases). CDR1 MNHEY and CDR2 SVGAGI come from the germline V gene. The CDR3 runs to 14 residues. Trimming removed 7 bases at V and 2 bases at J, with 14 bases between.